This is a list of T cell receptor beta chains from one sample in a study of cytomegalovirus exposure and HLA in healthy donors. Profiling relied on immunoSEQ multiplex PCR, and the TCRdb table lists in-frame clones only, not all of them. The sample has about 140,000 clones, about 80% seen once; the top ten hold approximately 1.5%. Sequenced sample: PBMCs. The receptor source for this set is a man aged 25-40 years in good health and CMV-seropositive. Both conserved end residues are part of each CDR3. The size entry is marked missing in some rows and otherwise reads once, few, many or a size class.

clone_size | v_call | cdr3_aa
NA | TRBV30 | CAWSGRTGVGEQYF
NA | TRBV7-2 | CASSSSAGVYTGELFF
NA | TRBV18 | CASSKGQSNQPQHF
NA | TRBV28 | CASSFLIRDRGLGAGELFF
NA | TRBV5-6 | CASSSGTVSYEQYF
NA | TRBV10-1 | CASSAGGYNTNEQFF
NA | TRBV10-1 | CARPPFRCGTQYF
NA | TRBV6-1 | CASSEADRAAYEQYF
once | TRBV28 | CASSVKRANYGYTF
few | TRBV6-1 | CASSERGSRGAQHF
few | TRBV9 | CASSVGGQASNYGYTF
NA | TRBV5-1 | CASSLGQANQPQHF
few | TRBV6-1 | CASSDRGRTEAFF
NA | TRBV9 | CASSVGQLSGNTIYF
NA | TRBV5-1 | CASSDGVQSGSYEQYF
few | TRBV2 | CASSEAYSRQYF
NA | TRBV7-2 | CASSPTSGSNEQFF
few | TRBV6-5 | CASSYAGYEQYF
NA | TRBV28 | CASTISGDTQYF
NA | TRBV28 | CASSLQMNTEAFF
NA | TRBV6-1 | CAIALTGAYGYTF
NA | TRBV28 | CASSWATEQFF
once | TRBV7-3 | CASSLGGLRNEQYF
NA | TRBV12-5 | CASALDQPQHF
NA | TRBV30 | CAWNQGAKRNEQFF
NA | TRBV28 | CASSLGGTVSYEQYF
NA | TRBV5-5 | CASSDRVGGYTF
NA | TRBV5-5 | CASQTSGGDYEQYF
NA | TRBV7-8 | CASSPVVNGELFF
NA | TRBV4-2 | CASSQVTSAGNEQFF
few | TRBV19 | CASSNRGTGVDLSGANVLTF
NA | TRBV6-5 | CASSYGGPNSPLHF
NA | TRBV4-1 | CASSQDLILAFSVNEQFF
NA | TRBV14 | CASSPGTGVRGEKLFF
NA | TRBV4-2 | CASSQEEGAFGETQYF
NA | TRBV5-1 | CASSLALAGGTTDTQYF
once | TRBV6-4 | CASSPRTSGSLLGEQFF
NA | TRBV10-2 | CASGGTSGGQETQYF
NA | TRBV6-5 | CASSYAGQGTTTEAFF
NA | TRBV25-1 | CASESHEQYF
NA | TRBV6-1 | CASSGPGVEEQPQHF
NA | TRBV7-2 | CASSQNAEQYF
NA | TRBV19 | CASSRSPTGDTQYF
NA | TRBV4-1 | CASSQATGTTYEQYF
NA | TRBV28 | CASSQREVEEQYF
NA | TRBV7-7 | CASSPGLAGVDTQYF
NA | TRBV28 | CASSSSGTGGYEQYF